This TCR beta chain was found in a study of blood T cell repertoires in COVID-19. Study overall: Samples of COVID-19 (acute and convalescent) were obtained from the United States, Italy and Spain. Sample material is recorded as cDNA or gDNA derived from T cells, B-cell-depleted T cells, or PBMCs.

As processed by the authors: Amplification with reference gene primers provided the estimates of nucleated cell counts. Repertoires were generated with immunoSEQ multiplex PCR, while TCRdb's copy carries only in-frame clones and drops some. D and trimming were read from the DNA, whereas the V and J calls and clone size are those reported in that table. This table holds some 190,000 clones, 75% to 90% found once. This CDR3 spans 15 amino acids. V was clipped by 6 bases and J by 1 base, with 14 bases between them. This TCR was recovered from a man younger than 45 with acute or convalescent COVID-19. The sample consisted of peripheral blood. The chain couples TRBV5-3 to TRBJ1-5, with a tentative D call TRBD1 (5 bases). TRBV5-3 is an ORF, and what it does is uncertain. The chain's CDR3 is CARTIRVRSNQPQHF. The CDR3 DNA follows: TGTGCCAGAACCATCAGGGTACGGAGCAATCAGCCCCAGCATTTT.